This TCR beta chain was profiled in a study of T-cell reconstitution after alpha-beta-depleted transplantation in children. This CDR3 spans 16 amino acids. V lost 1 base to trimming and J lost 7 bases; unmatched junction nucleotides: 13. Germline V gives CDR1 DFQATT, CDR2 SNEGSKA (reference sequence). Preparation of the TCRbeta library was carried out with unique molecular identifiers. TCRdb re-called the PCR reads through MiXCR, storing one row per CDR3 protein. The data show roughly 7,000 distinct CDR3 sequences, under 20% seen once. Relative to its sample, this clonotype is medium-sized. The antigen is undetermined. Points from the study as a whole: Reportedly, roughly two months post-transplant, alpha-beta T cells arose from several hundred expanded graft clones. T-cell counts and diversity were attributed mostly to newly produced T cells one year after transplant. Recipient T cells and thymic progenitors that survived gave rise to the high TCRbeta diversity observed at day 60 in some patients.

This chain joins TRBV20-1 and TRBJ2-1, with TRBD2 matching over 7 bases. The starting material was PBMCs, obtained before TCRalphabeta/CD19-depleted stem cell transplant. This clonotype was obtained from a boy between 2 and 10 years old with acute lymphoblastic leukemia, due to receive a stem cell transplant. The DNA for the CDR3 is TGCAGTGCTAGAGCTTTGGGCACTAGCGAAATAAATGAGCAGTTCTTC. Translation: CSARALGTSEINEQFF.